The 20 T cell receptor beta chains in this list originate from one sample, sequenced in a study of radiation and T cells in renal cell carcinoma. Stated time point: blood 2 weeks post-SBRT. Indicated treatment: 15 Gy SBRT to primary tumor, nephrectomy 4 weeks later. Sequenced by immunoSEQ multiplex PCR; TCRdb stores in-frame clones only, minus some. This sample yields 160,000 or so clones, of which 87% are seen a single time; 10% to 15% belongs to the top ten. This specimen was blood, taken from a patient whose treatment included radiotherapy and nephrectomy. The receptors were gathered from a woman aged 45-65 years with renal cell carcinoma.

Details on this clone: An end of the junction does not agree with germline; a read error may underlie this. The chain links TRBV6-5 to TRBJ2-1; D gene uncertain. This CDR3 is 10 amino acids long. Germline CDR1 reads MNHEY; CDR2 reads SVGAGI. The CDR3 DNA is TGTGCCAGCAGTTACGCTTTCCTCCTCTTC. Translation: CASSYAFLLF.

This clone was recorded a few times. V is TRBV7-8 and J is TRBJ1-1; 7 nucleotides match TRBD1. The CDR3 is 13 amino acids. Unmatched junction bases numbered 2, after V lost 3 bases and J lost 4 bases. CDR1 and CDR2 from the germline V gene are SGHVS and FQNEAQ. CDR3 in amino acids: CASSFGQATEAFF. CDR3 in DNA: TGTGCCAGCAGCTTCGGACAGGCCACTGAAGCTTTCTTT.

The CDR3 coding sequence is TGTGCCAGCTCACCACCCTCCTTACTCGGAAACACCATATATTTT. It yields the protein CASSPPSLLGNTIYF. This rearrangement joins TRBV18 to TRBJ1-3; D ambiguous. The CDR3 contains 15 residues. V lost 0 bases, J lost 4 bases, and 10 bases lay in between. Germline assignment: CDR1 KGHSH and CDR2 LQKENI.

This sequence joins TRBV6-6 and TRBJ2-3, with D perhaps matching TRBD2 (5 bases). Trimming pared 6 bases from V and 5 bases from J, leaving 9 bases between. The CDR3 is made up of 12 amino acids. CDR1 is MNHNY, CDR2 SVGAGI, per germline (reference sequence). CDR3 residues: CASSQSGDTQYF. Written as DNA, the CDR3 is TGTGCCAGCAGCCAGAGCGGAGATACGCAGTATTTT.

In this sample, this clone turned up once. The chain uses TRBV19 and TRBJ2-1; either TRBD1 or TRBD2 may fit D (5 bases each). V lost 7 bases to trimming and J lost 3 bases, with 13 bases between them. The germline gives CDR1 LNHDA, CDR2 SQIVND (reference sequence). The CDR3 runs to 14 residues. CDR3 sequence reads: CASIQGGSYNEQFF. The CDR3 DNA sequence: TGTGCCAGTATTCAGGGTGGGAGCTACAATGAGCAGTTCTTC.

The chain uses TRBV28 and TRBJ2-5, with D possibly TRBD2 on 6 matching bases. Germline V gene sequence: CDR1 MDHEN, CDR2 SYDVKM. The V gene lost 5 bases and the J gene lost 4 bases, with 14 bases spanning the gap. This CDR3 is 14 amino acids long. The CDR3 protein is CASSASGRRETQYF. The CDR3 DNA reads TGTGCCAGCAGTGCCTCCGGGAGAAGAGAGACCCAGTACTTC.

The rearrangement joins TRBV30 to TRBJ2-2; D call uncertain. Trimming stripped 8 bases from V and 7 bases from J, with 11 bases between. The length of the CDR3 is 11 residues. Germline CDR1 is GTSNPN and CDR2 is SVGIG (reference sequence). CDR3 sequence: CAGNYNGELFF. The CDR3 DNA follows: TGTGCCGGAAACTACAACGGGGAGCTGTTTTTT. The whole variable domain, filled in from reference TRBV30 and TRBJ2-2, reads SQTIHQWPATLVQPVGSPLSLECTVEGTSNPNLYWYRQAAGRGLQLLFYSVGIGQISSEVPQNLSASRPQDRQFILSSKKLLLSDSGFYLCAGNYNGELFFGEGSRLTVL.

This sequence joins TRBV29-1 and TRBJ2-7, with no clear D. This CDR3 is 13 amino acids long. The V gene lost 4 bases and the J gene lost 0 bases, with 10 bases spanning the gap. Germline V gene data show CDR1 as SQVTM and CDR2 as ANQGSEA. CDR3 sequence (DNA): TGCAGCGTTGCTGGCCCTAGCTCCTACGAGCAGTACTTC. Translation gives CSVAGPSSYEQYF.

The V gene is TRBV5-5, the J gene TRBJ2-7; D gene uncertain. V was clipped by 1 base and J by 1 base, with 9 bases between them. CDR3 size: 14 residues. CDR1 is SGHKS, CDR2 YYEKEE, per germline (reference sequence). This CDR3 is CASSLQRVSYEQYF. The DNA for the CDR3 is TGTGCCAGCAGCTTGCAACGGGTGTCCTACGAGCAGTACTTC.

The CDR3 spells CAISGGRDTGANVLTF. The CDR3 bases are TGTGCCATCAGTGGCGGCAGGGACACTGGGGCCAACGTCCTGACTTTC. The chain uses TRBV10-3 and TRBJ2-6; D is perhaps TRBD1 (6 bases). The CDR3 runs 16 residues. Trimming pared 4 bases from V and 2 bases from J, leaving 12 bases between. Germline V gives CDR1 ENHRY, CDR2 SYGVKD.

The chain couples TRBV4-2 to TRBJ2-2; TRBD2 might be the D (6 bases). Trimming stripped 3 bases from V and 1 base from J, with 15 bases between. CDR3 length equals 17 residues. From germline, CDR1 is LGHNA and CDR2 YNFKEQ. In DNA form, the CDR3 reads TGTGCCAGCAGCCAGGAGGGACCGGGAGTGAACACCGGGGAGCTGTTTTTT. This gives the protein CASSQEGPGVNTGELFF.

CDR3 region: CASSVGVVRGRSYEQYF. CDR3 DNA: TGTGCCAGCAGCGTAGGGGTGGTTCGGGGACGCTCCTACGAGCAGTACTTC. The chain couples TRBV9 to TRBJ2-7; perhaps D is TRBD1 or TRBD2 (5 bases each). There are 17 residues in the CDR3. With 0 bases removed from V and 0 bases from J, the gap between germline ends came to 16 bases. CDR1 is SGDLS and CDR2 is YYNGEE in the germline V gene.

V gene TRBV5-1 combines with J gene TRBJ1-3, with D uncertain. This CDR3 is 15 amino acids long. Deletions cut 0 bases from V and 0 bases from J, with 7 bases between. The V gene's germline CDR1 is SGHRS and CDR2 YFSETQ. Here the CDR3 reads CASSLGDRSGNTIYF. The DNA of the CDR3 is TGCGCCAGCAGCTTGGGGGATCGCTCTGGAAACACCATATATTTT.

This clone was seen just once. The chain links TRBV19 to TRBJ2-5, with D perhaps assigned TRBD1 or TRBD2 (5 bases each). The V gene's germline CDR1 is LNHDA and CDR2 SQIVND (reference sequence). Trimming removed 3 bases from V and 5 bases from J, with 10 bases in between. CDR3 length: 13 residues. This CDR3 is CASSIGGRETQYF. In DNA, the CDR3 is TGTGCCAGTAGTATTGGGGGTCGGGAGACCCAGTACTTC. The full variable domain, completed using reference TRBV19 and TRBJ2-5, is DGGITQSPKYLFRKEGQNVTLSCEQNLNHDAMYWYRQDPGQGLRLIYYSQIVNDFQKGDIAEGYSVSREKKESFPLTVTSAQKNPTAFYLCASSIGGRETQYFGPGTRLLVL.

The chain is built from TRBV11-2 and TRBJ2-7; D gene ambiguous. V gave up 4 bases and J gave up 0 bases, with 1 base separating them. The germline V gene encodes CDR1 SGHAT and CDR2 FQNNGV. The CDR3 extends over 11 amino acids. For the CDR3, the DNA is TGTGCCAGCAGCTCCTCCTACGAGCAGTACTTC. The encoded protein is CASSSSYEQYF. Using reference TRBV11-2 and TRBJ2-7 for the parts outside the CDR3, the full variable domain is EAGVAQSPRYKIIEKRQSVAFWCNPISGHATLYWYQQILGQGPKLLIQFQNNGVVDDSQLPKDRFSAERLKGVDSTLKIQPAKLEDSAVYLCASSSSYEQYFGPGTRLTVT.

The CDR3 coding sequence is TGTGCCAGCAGTTACCTATACGGGACAGGGGACGCTTTCTTT. This codes for CASSYLYGTGDAFF. V usage is TRBV6-5 and J usage is TRBJ1-1; 10 bases map to TRBD1. The V gene's germline CDR1 is MNHEY and CDR2 SVGAGI. The junction had 8 bases not matched to a gene; V was cut back by 2 bases and J by 11 bases. The CDR3 extends over 14 amino acids.

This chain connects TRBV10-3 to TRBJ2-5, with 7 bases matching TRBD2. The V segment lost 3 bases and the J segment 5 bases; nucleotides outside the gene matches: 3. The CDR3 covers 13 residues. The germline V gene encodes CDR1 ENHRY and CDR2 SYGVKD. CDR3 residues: CAISERGGETQYF. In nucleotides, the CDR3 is TGTGCCATCAGTGAAAGGGGAGGGGAGACCCAGTACTTC.

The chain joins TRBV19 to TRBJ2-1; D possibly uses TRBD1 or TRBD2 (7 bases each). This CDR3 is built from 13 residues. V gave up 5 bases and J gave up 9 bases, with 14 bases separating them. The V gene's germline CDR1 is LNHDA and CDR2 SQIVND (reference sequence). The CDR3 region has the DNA TGTGCCAGTAGTTCAACAGGGGAGGGTGAGCAGTTCTTC. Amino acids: CASSSTGEGEQFF.

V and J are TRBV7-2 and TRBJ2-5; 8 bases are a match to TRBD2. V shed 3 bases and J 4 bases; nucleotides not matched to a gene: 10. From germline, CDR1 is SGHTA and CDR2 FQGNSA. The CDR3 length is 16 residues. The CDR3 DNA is TGTGCCAGCAGCTTTCAACTCGGCGGGGGGAGAGAGACCCAGTACTTC. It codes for CASSFQLGGGRETQYF.

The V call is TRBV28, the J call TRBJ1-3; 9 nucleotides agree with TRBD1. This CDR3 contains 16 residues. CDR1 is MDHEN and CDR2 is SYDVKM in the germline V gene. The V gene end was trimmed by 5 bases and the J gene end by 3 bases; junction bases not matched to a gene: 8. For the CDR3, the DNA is TGTGCCAGCAGTCCCCCCGGGACAGGGATTGGAAACACCATATATTTT. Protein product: CASSPPGTGIGNTIYF.